One and the same sample provided the 21 T cell receptor beta chains below, sequenced in a study of CD8 T cells in ankylosing spondylitis. TCRdb independently ran MiXCR on the 5' RACE reads; one entry per CDR3 protein. In the table there are about 250,000 distinct CDR3 sequences, roughly a tenth of which are singletons. The sequencing sample was made of blood, either unsorted or a sorted T cell fraction (not recorded which). Receptors were obtained from a male donor with ankylosing spondylitis or in good health (not recorded which).

This clonotype was observed at least ten times. The rearrangement uses TRBV10-3 and TRBJ1-5; 7 bases are shared with TRBD1. V shed 6 bases, J shed 7 bases, and the junction held 9 bases outside the gene matches. Germline CDR1 and CDR2: ENHRY and SYGVKD. CDR3 length equals 14 residues. The chain's CDR3 is CAIRRQGERQPQHF. The CDR3 DNA is TGTGCCATCAGGCGTCAGGGGGAACGACAGCCCCAGCATTTT.

The sample holds many counts of this clonotype. The rearrangement links TRBV3-1 to TRBJ2-5; the match to TRBD2 covers 8 bases. The CDR3 is 17 amino acids. J was trimmed by 4 bases and V by 0 bases; bases with no gene match: 10. Germline CDR1 is LGHDT and CDR2 is YNNKEL (reference sequence). The CDR3 coding sequence is TGTGCCAGCAGCCAAGATCGGTATAGCGGGATGGGAGAGACCCAGTACTTC. This encodes CASSQDRYSGMGETQYF.

In this sample, this clonotype turned up many times. The V call is TRBV12-3 or TRBV12-4, the J call TRBJ1-2; a possible D gene is TRBD1 (5 bases). Trimming shortened V by 4 bases and J by 0 bases, and 6 bases separated the two germline ends. The CDR3 has 13 residues. CDR3 DNA sequence: TGTGCCAGCAGTTCGGACACTAACTATGGCTACACCTTC. Amino acids: CASSSDTNYGYTF.

Many counts were recorded for this clonotype. The chain has TRBV4-2 and TRBJ1-2, with D maybe TRBD1 (5 bases). V dropped 4 bases and J dropped 2 bases, with 14 bases sitting between them. There are 15 residues in the CDR3. Per germline, CDR1 LGHNA and CDR2 YNFKEQ. The CDR3 sequence is CASSLERGWNYGYTF. The CDR3 nucleotides read TGTGCCAGCAGCCTAGAGAGGGGATGGAACTATGGCTACACCTTC.

This clonotype was seen many times. The chain recombines TRBV28 with TRBJ2-7; 7 nucleotides agree with TRBD1. The V gene end was trimmed by 6 bases and the J gene end by 6 bases; junction bases not matched to a gene: 2. Germline CDR1 MDHEN, CDR2 SYDVKM. The CDR3 is made up of 11 amino acids. The CDR3 nucleotides read TGTGCCAGCAGGTACAGGGGCGAGCAGTACTTC. It specifies CASRYRGEQYF.

This clonotype was seen only a few times. This chain uses TRBV7-9 with TRBJ1-5, with TRBD1 matching over 7 bases. Germline V gene data show CDR1 as SEHNR and CDR2 as FQNEAQ (reference sequence). J gave up 0 bases and V 5 bases, and 4 bases lay outside the gene matches. The CDR3 is made up of 15 amino acids. The CDR3 nucleotides are TGTGCCAGCAGCCAAGGGACAGTTAGCAATCAGCCCCAGCATTTT. It specifies CASSQGTVSNQPQHF.

This clonotype was recorded at least ten times. The V and J genes are TRBV5-6 and TRBJ2-2, with 7 positions matching TRBD2. CDR1 and CDR2 (germline): SGHDT, YYEEEE. The CDR3 sequence is 15 residues long. J was trimmed by 0 bases and V by 1 base; bases with no gene match: 0. CDR3 in amino acids: CASSLLAANTGELFF. For the CDR3, the DNA is TGTGCCAGCAGCTTGCTAGCGGCGAACACCGGGGAGCTGTTTTTT.

The chain joins TRBV11-2 to TRBJ2-5; 8 bases are shared with TRBD1. Germline V lookup: CDR1 SGHAT, CDR2 FQNNGV. V gave up 1 base and J gave up 5 bases; unmatched junction bases: 15. This CDR3 has 18 residues. CDR3 residues: CASSLGGFQGATRETQYF. The CDR3 region has the DNA TGTGCCAGCAGCTTAGGGGGGTTTCAGGGGGCGACTCGCGAGACCCAGTACTTC.

This clonotype was seen at least ten times. The rearrangement links TRBV30 to TRBJ2-7; a weak D match, TRBD2 (7 bases). The V end lost 2 bases, the J end lost 2 bases, and 16 bases lay between the germline ends. The CDR3 sequence is 15 residues long. CDR1 GTSNPN and CDR2 SVGIG come from the germline V gene (reference sequence). This chain's CDR3 is CAWSLRWGGAYEQYF. The CDR3, as DNA: TGTGCCTGGAGTTTAAGATGGGGGGGCGCCTACGAGCAGTACTTC.

CDR3 amino acids: CAWSSPIEAFF. The CDR3 DNA reads TGTGCCTGGAGTTCACCCATCGAAGCTTTCTTT. V gene TRBV30 combines with J gene TRBJ1-1; D not resolved. The CDR3 length is 11 residues. Germline lookup yields CDR1 GTSNPN and CDR2 SVGIG (reference sequence). V lost 2 bases and J 8 bases, leaving 9 bases between the germline ends.

This clonotype occurred many times. The chain is built from TRBV9 and TRBJ2-1, with a tentative D call TRBD2 (7 bases). CDR3 length: 16 residues. Between the trimmed V and J ends, which lost 0 bases and 3 bases, there was a span of 13 bases. Germline CDR1 and CDR2: SGDLS and YYNGEE. The CDR3 is CASSVEGGVYYNEQFF. The CDR3 region has the DNA TGTGCCAGCAGCGTAGAGGGGGGGGTTTACTACAATGAGCAGTTCTTC.

This chain joins TRBV28 and TRBJ2-1, with 9 bases identical to TRBD1. With 2 bases clipped from V and 4 bases from J, the junction kept 6 bases outside the gene matches. This CDR3 contains 16 residues. Germline V gene sequence: CDR1 MDHEN, CDR2 SYDVKM. This chain's CDR3 is CASSLTRDRVYNEQFF. Written as DNA, the CDR3 is TGTGCCAGCAGTTTAACGCGGGACAGGGTTTACAATGAGCAGTTCTTC.

This clonotype was seen ten or more times. The rearrangement links TRBV24-1 to TRBJ2-1, with 9 bases aligning to TRBD2. The CDR3 runs to 15 residues. V was clipped by 7 bases and J by 3 bases; unmatched bases: 6. Germline V gene sequence: CDR1 KGHDR, CDR2 SFDVKD. CDR3 bases: TGTGCCACCAGAGGTAGACTAGCGGACTACAATGAGCAGTTCTTC. This encodes CATRGRLADYNEQFF.

The table lists this clonotype with many counts. V usage is TRBV18 and J usage is TRBJ1-4; 8 bases align to TRBD1. Germline V gene lookup returns CDR1 KGHSH and CDR2 LQKENI. The CDR3 contains 14 residues. With V trimmed by 3 bases and J by 8 bases, 5 bases remained unmatched. CDR3 sequence: CASSPKQGDEKLFF. CDR3 coding DNA: TGTGCCAGCTCACCGAAACAGGGGGACGAAAAACTGTTTTTT. Drawing the rest from reference TRBV18 and TRBJ1-4, the complete variable domain is NAGVMQNPRHLVRRRGQEARLRCSPMKGHSHVYWYRQLPEEGLKFMVYLQKENIIDESGMPKERFSAEFPKEGPSILRIQQVVRGDSAAYFCASSPKQGDEKLFFGSGTQLSVL.

Concerning this clonotype itself: A much larger clone differs by one base, so this may be a read error. The V call is TRBV7-2, the J call TRBJ2-3; D uncertain. V gave up 5 bases and J gave up 6 bases, with 6 bases separating them. CDR3 length: 11 residues. Germline V CDR1 and CDR2: SGHTA, FQGNSA. The CDR3 spells CTSSPWDTQYF. The CDR3 bases are TGTACCAGCAGCCCCTGGGATACGCAGTATTTT. The whole variable domain, remainder taken from reference TRBV7-2 and TRBJ2-3, is GAGVSQSPSNKVTEKGKDVELRCDPISGHTALYWYRQSLGQGLEFLIYFQGNSAPDKSGLPSDRFSAERTGGSVSTLTIQRTQQEDSAVYLCTSSPWDTQYFGPGTRLTVL.

This clonotype was seen at least ten times. The chain carries TRBV9 and TRBJ2-7, with unresolved D. CDR3 length: 13 amino acids. Per germline, CDR1 SGDLS and CDR2 YYNGEE. V was cut by 3 bases and J by 5 bases, with 12 bases left in between. The CDR3 region has the DNA TGTGCCAGCAGCGGGCTCTTGGGTGACGAGCAGTACTTC. Its translation: CASSGLLGDEQYF.

This clonotype was seen repeatedly, ten times or more. The rearrangement joins TRBV29-1 to TRBJ1-1; D is possibly TRBD1 (5 bases). V was pared by 8 bases and J by 0 bases, with 13 bases between. Germline loops: CDR1 SQVTM, CDR2 ANQGSEA. The CDR3 loop spans 13 amino acids. CDR3 bases: TGCAGCTCGTCGACGGGACTGAACACTGAAGCTTTCTTT. Translation gives CSSSTGLNTEAFF. Together with reference TRBV29-1 and TRBJ1-1, the CDR3 gives the full variable domain: SAVISQKPSRDICQRGTSLTIQCQVDSQVTMMFWYRQQPGQSLTLIATANQGSEATYESGFVIDKFPISRPNLTFSTLTVSNMSPEDSSIYLCSSSTGLNTEAFFGQGTRLTVV.

This clonotype was picked up many times. The V and J genes are TRBV12-3 or TRBV12-4 and TRBJ1-3, with D hard to call. The length of the CDR3 is 15 residues. V lost 3 bases, J lost 0 bases, and 9 bases lay in between. The CDR3 loop is CASSFVLSSGNTIYF. The DNA for the CDR3 is TGTGCCAGCAGTTTTGTCCTTTCCTCTGGAAACACCATATATTTT.

There are many counts of this clonotype. The chain uses TRBV7-2 and TRBJ2-7; 7 bases are shared with TRBD1. The V segment lost 5 bases and the J segment 8 bases; nucleotides outside the gene matches: 9. Per germline, CDR1 SGHTA and CDR2 FQGNSA. This CDR3 has 13 amino acids. In DNA form, the CDR3 reads TGTGCCAGCAGCCCCGACAGGGCAAGAAAGCAGTACTTC. Residues: CASSPDRARKQYF.

In this sample, this clonotype turned up many times. This chain connects TRBV20-1 to TRBJ2-1; D perhaps matches TRBD2 (6 bases). Germline V CDR1 and CDR2: DFQATT, SNEGSKA (reference sequence). V lost 0 bases and J lost 3, with 9 bases in between. CDR3 length equals 14 residues. CDR3 protein: CSAREISGYNEQFF. The CDR3 DNA follows: TGCAGTGCTAGAGAAATTAGCGGCTACAATGAGCAGTTCTTC.

This clonotype was detected many times. The chain is built from TRBV2 and TRBJ1-2; possibly TRBD1 for D (5 bases). The V end was cut by 8 bases, the J end by 1 base, with 11 bases between. Germline CDR1 is SNHLY and CDR2 is FYNNEI. The CDR3 is 13 amino acids. The CDR3 DNA is TGTGCCAGCGGGACTCGGGTTAACTATGGCTACACCTTC. Its translation is CASGTRVNYGYTF.